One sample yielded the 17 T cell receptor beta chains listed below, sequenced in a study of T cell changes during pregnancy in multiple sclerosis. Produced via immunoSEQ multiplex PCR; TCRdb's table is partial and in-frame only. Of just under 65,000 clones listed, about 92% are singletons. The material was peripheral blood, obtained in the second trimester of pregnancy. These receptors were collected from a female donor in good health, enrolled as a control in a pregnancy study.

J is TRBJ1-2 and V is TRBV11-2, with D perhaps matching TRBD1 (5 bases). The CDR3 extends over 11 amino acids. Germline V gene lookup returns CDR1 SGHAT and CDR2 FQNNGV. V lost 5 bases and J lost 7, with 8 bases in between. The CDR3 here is CASSPGIGYTF. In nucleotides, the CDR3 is TGTGCCAGCAGCCCAGGGATTGGCTACACCTTC.

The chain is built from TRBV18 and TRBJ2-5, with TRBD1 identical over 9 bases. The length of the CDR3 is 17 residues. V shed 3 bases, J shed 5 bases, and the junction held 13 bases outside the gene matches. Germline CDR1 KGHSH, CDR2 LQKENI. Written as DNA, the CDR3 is TGTGCCAGCTCACCCCCGACAGGGGGAAGGCTAGGGGAGACCCAGTACTTC. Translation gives CASSPPTGGRLGETQYF.

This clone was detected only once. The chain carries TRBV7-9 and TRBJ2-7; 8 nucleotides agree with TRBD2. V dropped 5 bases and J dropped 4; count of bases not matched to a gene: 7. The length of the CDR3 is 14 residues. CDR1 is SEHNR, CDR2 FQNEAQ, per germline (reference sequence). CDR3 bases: TGTGCCAGCAGCCCCAGGGGACTAGTTTACGAGCAGTACTTC. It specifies CASSPRGLVYEQYF.

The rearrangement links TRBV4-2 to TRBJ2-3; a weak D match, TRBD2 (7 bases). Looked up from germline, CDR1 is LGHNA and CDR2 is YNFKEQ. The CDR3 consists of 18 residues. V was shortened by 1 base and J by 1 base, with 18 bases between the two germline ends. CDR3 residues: CASSQARIWGGGTDTQYF. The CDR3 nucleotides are TGTGCCAGCAGCCAAGCCCGCATTTGGGGGGGCGGCACAGATACGCAGTATTTT.

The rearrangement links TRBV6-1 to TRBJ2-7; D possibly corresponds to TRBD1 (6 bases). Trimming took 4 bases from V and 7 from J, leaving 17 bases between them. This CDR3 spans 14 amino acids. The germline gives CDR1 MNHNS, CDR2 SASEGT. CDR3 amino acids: CASSASGESGEQYF. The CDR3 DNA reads TGTGCCAGCAGTGCGTCAGGGGAATCGGGGGAGCAGTACTTC.

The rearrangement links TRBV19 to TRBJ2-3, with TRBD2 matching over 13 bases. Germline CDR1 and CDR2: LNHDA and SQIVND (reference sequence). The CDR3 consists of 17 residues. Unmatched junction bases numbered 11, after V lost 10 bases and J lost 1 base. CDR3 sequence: CATRLAGGRWGTDTQYF. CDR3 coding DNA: TGTGCCACCAGACTAGCGGGGGGCCGGTGGGGCACAGATACGCAGTATTTT.

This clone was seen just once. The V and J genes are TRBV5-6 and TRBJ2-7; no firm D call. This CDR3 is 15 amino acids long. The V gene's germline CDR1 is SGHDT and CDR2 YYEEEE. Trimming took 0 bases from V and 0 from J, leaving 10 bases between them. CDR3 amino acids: CASSLGAQSSYEQYF. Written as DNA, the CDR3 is TGTGCCAGCAGCTTGGGAGCACAGAGCTCCTACGAGCAGTACTTC.

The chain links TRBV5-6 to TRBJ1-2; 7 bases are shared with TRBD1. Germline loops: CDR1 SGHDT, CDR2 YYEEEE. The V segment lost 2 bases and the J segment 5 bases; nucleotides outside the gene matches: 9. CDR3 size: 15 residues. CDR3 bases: TGTGCCAGCAGCTTAAGGGACAGTGGTCTTTATGGCTACACCTTC. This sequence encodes CASSLRDSGLYGYTF.

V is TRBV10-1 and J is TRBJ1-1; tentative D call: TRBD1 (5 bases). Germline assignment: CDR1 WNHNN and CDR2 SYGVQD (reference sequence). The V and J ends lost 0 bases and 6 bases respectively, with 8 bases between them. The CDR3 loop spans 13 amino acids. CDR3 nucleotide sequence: TGCGCCAGCAGTGAGTCCCCAGGGCCTGAAGCTTTCTTT. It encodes CASSESPGPEAFF.

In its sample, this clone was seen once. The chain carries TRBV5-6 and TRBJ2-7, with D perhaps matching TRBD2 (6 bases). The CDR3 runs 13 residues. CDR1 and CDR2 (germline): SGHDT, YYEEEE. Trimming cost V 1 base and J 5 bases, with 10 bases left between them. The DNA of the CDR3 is TGTGCCAGCAGCTTGCGGCTAGCGAACGAGCAGTACTTC. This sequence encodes CASSLRLANEQYF.

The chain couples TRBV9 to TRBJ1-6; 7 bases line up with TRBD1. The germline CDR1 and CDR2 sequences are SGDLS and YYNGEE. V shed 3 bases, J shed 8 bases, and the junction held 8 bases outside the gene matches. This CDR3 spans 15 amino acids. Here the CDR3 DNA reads TGTGCCAGCAGCGCGTCGGACAGGCAAGATTCACCCCTCCACTTT. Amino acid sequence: CASSASDRQDSPLHF. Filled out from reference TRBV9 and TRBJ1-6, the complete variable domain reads DSGVTQTPKHLITATGQRVTLRCSPRSGDLSVYWYQQSLDQGLQFLIQYYNGEERAKGNILERFSAQQFPDLHSELNLSSLELGDSALYFCASSASDRQDSPLHFGNGTRLTVT.

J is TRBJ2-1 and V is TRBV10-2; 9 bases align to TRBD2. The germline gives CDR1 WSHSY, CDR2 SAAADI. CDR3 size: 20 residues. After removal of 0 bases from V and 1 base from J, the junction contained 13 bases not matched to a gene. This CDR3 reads CASSESGRRGGRGSYNEQFF. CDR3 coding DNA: TGCGCCAGCAGTGAGTCAGGGCGGCGGGGGGGCCGAGGATCCTACAATGAGCAGTTCTTC.

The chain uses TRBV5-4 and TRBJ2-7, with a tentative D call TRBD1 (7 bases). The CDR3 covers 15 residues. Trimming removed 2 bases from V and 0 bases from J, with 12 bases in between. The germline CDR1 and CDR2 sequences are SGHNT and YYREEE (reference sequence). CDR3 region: CASSLGRGVSYEQYF. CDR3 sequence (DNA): TGTGCCAGCAGCTTAGGCAGGGGGGTCTCCTACGAGCAGTACTTC.

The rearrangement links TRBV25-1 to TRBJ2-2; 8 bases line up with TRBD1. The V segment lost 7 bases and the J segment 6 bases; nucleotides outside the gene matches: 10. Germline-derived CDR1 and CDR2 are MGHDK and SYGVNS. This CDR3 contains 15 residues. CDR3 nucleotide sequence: TGTGCCAGCACCAACAGGGGGGCCGGCGCCGGGGAGCTGTTTTTT. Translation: CASTNRGAGAGELFF.

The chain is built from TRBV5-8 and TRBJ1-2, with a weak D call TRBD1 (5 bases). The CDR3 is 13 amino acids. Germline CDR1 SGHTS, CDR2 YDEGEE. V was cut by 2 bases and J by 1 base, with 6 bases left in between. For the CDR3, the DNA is TGTGCCAGCAGCTTCCAGGGTAACTATGGCTACACCTTC. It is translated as CASSFQGNYGYTF.

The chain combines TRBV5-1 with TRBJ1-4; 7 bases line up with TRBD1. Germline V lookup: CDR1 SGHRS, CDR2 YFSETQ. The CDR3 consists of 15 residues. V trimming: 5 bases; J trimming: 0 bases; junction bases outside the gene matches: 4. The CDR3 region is CASSRTGATNEKLFF. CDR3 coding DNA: TGCGCCAGCAGTAGGACAGGTGCAACTAATGAAAAACTGTTTTTT.

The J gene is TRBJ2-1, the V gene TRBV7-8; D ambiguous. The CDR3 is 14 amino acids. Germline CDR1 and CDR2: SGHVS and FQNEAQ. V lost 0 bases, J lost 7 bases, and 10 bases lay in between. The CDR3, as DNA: TGTGCCAGCAGCTTAGCCCCGACATTTAATGAGCAGTTCTTC. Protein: CASSLAPTFNEQFF. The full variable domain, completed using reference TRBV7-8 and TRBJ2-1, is GAGVSQSPRYKVAKRGQDVALRCDPISGHVSLFWYQQALGQGPEFLTYFQNEAQLDKSGLPSDRFFAERPEGSVSTLKIQRTQQEDSAVYLCASSLAPTFNEQFFGPGTRLTVL.